The 13 T cell receptor beta chains given below trace back to one sample, sequenced in a study of blood T cell repertoires in COVID-19. Only in-frame clones appear in the TCRdb table, and some are missing; sequencing was by immunoSEQ multiplex PCR. The table has roughly 330,000 clones, 86% seen once. The specimen sequenced was peripheral blood. The receptors derive from a woman between 50 and 59 years old with acute or convalescent COVID-19.

This chain uses TRBV2 with TRBJ2-1, with unresolved D. V was shortened by 7 bases and J by 0 bases, with 7 bases between the two germline ends. The CDR3 spans 13 residues. Germline-derived CDR1 and CDR2 are SNHLY and FYNNEI. The CDR3 bases are TGTGCCAGCACATACAGCTCCTACAATGAGCAGTTCTTC. Amino acids: CASTYSSYNEQFF.

V usage is TRBV5-4 and J usage is TRBJ1-2; D possibly corresponds to TRBD1 (5 bases). The CDR3 is made up of 14 amino acids. The V gene lost 1 base and the J gene lost 3 bases, with 10 bases spanning the gap. In germline, CDR1 is SGHNT, CDR2 YYREEE (reference sequence). The CDR3 loop reads CASSLPGGDYGYTF. CDR3 in DNA: TGTGCCAGCAGCTTGCCGGGGGGAGACTATGGCTACACCTTC.

This sequence joins TRBV7-3 and TRBJ2-1; 10 bases are shared with TRBD2. There are 15 residues in the CDR3. CDR1 is SGHTA, CDR2 FQGTGA, per germline. V lost 6 bases and J lost 7; bases outside the gene matches: 9. The DNA of the CDR3 is TGTGCCAGCAGTTATGAGCTAGCGGGAGTGAATGAGCAGTTCTTC. It encodes CASSYELAGVNEQFF.

The V gene is TRBV11-2, the J gene TRBJ2-1; 12 positions agree with TRBD2. The CDR3 is 17 amino acids. Germline CDR1 is SGHAT and CDR2 is FQNNGV. The junction had 1 base not matched to a gene; V was cut back by 0 bases and J by 1 base. CDR3 DNA: TGTGCCAGCAGCTTAGAACTAGCGGGAGGATCCTACAATGAGCAGTTCTTC. Protein product: CASSLELAGGSYNEQFF.

The chain carries TRBV18 and TRBJ1-2; 7 bases line up with TRBD1. The CDR3 covers 13 residues. The ends lost 3 bases at V and 5 bases at J; junction bases unmatched: 3. Germline V gene data show CDR1 as KGHSH and CDR2 as LQKENI. In DNA, the CDR3 is TGTGCCAGCTCACCCGGGACAGCGTATGGCTACACCTTC. Translated: CASSPGTAYGYTF.

This clone was observed a few times. This chain joins TRBV28 and TRBJ2-7, with D perhaps TRBD2 (6 bases). This CDR3 region has 16 residues. Germline assignment: CDR1 MDHEN and CDR2 SYDVKM. Trimming removed 2 bases at V and 3 bases at J, with 17 bases between. CDR3 in amino acids: CASSLGPGLGLYEQYF. The CDR3 DNA sequence: TGTGCCAGCAGTTTAGGACCGGGACTGGGGCTCTACGAGCAGTACTTC.

For this clone: The sample holds other DNA sequences that translate to the same CDR3. This chain connects TRBV19 to TRBJ1-5; D may be TRBD1 (5 bases). Germline CDR1 LNHDA, CDR2 SQIVND (reference sequence). V was pared by 4 bases and J by 0 bases, with 7 bases between. This CDR3 is built from 14 residues. CDR3 region: CASSTGNSNQPQHF. DNA of the CDR3: TGTGCCAGTAGTACAGGGAATAGCAATCAGCCCCAGCATTTT.

The chain joins TRBV27 to TRBJ2-7, with TRBD1 identical over 7 bases. Trimming removed 8 bases from V and 4 bases from J; junction bases left unmatched: 11. CDR1 MNHEY and CDR2 SMNVEV come from the germline V gene (reference sequence). The CDR3 extends over 14 amino acids. The CDR3 region has the DNA TGTGCCAGCGAAGGACAGGTAAGTAGATACGAGCAGTACTTC. Translated, it gives CASEGQVSRYEQYF.

The CDR3 sequence: CAISPVVAGGHYF. The CDR3 DNA reads as TGTGCCATCAGTCCCGTAGTAGCGGGAGGGCATTACTTC. The chain links TRBV10-3 to TRBJ2-7; 11 bases map to TRBD2. The junction had 10 bases not matched to a gene; V was cut back by 5 bases and J by 13 bases. The CDR3 sequence is 13 residues long. Germline V lookup: CDR1 ENHRY, CDR2 SYGVKD.

V is TRBV14 and J is TRBJ2-2; D is ambiguous. Per the germline V gene, CDR1 is SGHDN and CDR2 is FVKESK. This CDR3 has 16 amino acids. V was clipped by 2 bases and J by 6 bases, with 16 bases between them. This CDR3 is CASSQKAVRWAGELFF. For the CDR3, the DNA is TGTGCCAGCAGCCAAAAGGCGGTGAGGTGGGCCGGGGAGCTGTTTTTT. Full variable domain (outside the CDR3, taken from reference TRBV14 and TRBJ2-2): EAGVTQFPSHSVIEKGQTVTLRCDPISGHDNLYWYRRVMGKEIKFLLHFVKESKQDESGMPNNRFLAERTGGTYSTLKVQPAELEDSGVYFCASSQKAVRWAGELFFGEGSRLTVL.

The chain employs TRBV27 and TRBJ2-7, with no clear D. The CDR3 totals 12 residues. Germline CDR1 reads MNHEY; CDR2 reads SMNVEV (reference sequence). The V end was cut by 6 bases, the J end by 7 bases, with 13 bases between. This chain's CDR3 is CASSPLSGEQYF. The CDR3 DNA is TGTGCCAGCAGCCCCCTCTCGGGTGAGCAGTACTTC.

The CDR3 reads CASSFGARPDTQYF. Here the CDR3 DNA reads TGTGCCAGCAGTTTCGGAGCTAGACCAGATACGCAGTATTTT. The chain joins TRBV28 to TRBJ2-3; D gene uncertain. Germline V lookup: CDR1 MDHEN, CDR2 SYDVKM. Trimming cost V 3 bases and J 4 bases, with 11 bases left between them. The CDR3 extends over 14 amino acids.

The chain carries TRBV6-2 or TRBV6-3 and TRBJ1-2, with D unresolved. Trimming shortened V by 2 bases and J by 2 bases, and 15 bases separated the two germline ends. The CDR3 spans 16 residues. CDR1 is MNHEY and CDR2 is SVGEGT in the germline V gene. The CDR3 loop reads CASSYSHRSPNYGYTF. The CDR3 bases are TGTGCCAGCAGTTACAGCCATCGGTCACCCAACTATGGCTACACCTTC.